Here is one TCR beta chain with its context. The sample comes from a study of blood T cell repertoires in COVID-19. Here immunoSEQ multiplex PCR was the method, and the copy in TCRdb shows in-frame clones only, minus some. Of approximately 150,000 clones in the sample, approximately 85% were seen once. Germline V CDR1 and CDR2: SGDLS, YYNGEE. V shed 3 bases and J 1 base; nucleotides not matched to a gene: 1. This CDR3 comprises 14 residues. This TCR came from a human donor with acute or convalescent COVID-19. The donor label of this sample is uncertain. The sequenced material came from peripheral blood. J is TRBJ1-5 and V is TRBV9, with 7 bases lining up with TRBD1. The CDR3 loop is CASSGQGSNQPQHF. CDR3 sequence (DNA): TGTGCCAGCAGCGGACAGGGAAGCAATCAGCCCCAGCATTTT.